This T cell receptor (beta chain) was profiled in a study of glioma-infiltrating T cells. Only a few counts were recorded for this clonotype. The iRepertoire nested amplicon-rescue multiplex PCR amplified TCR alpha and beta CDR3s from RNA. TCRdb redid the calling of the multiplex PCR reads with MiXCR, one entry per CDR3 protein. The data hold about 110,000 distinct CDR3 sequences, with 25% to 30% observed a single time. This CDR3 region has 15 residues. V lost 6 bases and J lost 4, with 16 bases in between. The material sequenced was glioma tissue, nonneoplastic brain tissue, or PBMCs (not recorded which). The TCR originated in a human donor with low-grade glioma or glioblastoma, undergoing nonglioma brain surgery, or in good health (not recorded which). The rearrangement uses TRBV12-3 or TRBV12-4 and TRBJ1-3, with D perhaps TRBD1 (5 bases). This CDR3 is CASSPGLYEGNTIYF. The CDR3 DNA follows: TGTGCCAGCAGCCCGGGACTTTATGAAGGAAACACCATATATTTT.